A single sample gave rise to the 20 T cell receptor beta chains below, sequenced in a study of T-cell memory formation after mild COVID-19. TCRdb re-derived calls from the 5' RACE reads in MiXCR, one entry per CDR3 protein. Of hundreds of thousands of distinct CDR3 sequences detected, 20% to 25% appear once; the ten largest clones hold 21%. The source material was PBMCs or a T cell subset sorted from them (not recorded which). The source of these receptors is a man aged 18 to 30 who had mild COVID-19 (a few samples of this study predate the infection). Cell type and time point are not known.

The rearrangement links TRBV15 to TRBJ1-1; D call uncertain. Germline V gene lookup returns CDR1 LNHNV and CDR2 YYDKDF (reference sequence). The CDR3 runs 12 residues. Trimming removed 0 bases at V and 8 bases at J, with 7 bases between. The CDR3 region is CATSRDRREAFF. CDR3 coding DNA: TGTGCCACCAGCAGAGATCGGAGAGAAGCTTTCTTT.

The chain has TRBV12-3 or TRBV12-4 and TRBJ2-5; 7 nucleotides align to TRBD1. The CDR3 consists of 15 residues. V shed 6 bases, J shed 2 bases, and the junction held 9 bases outside the gene matches. Written as DNA, the CDR3 is TGTGCCAGCAGAAGAAGAACAGGGGCGCAAGAGACCCAGTACTTC. This sequence encodes CASRRRTGAQETQYF.

The chain links TRBV20-1 to TRBJ2-3, with TRBD1 identical over 7 bases. This CDR3 contains 15 residues. V was pared by 6 bases and J by 0 bases, with 9 bases of the junction left unmatched. Germline V gives CDR1 DFQATT, CDR2 SNEGSKA (reference sequence). This CDR3 reads CSAFPQGVSTDTQYF. CDR3 nucleotides: TGCAGTGCCTTTCCCCAGGGGGTCAGCACAGATACGCAGTATTTT.

This clonotype was counted at least ten times. J is TRBJ1-1 and V is TRBV9; 9 bases fit TRBD1. The CDR3 is 13 amino acids. V lost 2 bases, J lost 4 bases, and 0 bases stayed unmatched. Germline values: CDR1 SGDLS, CDR2 YYNGEE. In nucleotides, the CDR3 is TGTGCCAGCAGCGTGGGACAGGGCACTGAAGCTTTCTTT. It is translated as CASSVGQGTEAFF.

This chain connects TRBV29-1 to TRBJ2-1; no definite D call. V gave up 2 bases and J gave up 3 bases, with 11 bases separating them. Germline CDR1 SQVTM, CDR2 ANQGSEA. The CDR3 has 14 amino acids. For the CDR3, the DNA is TGCAGCGTTGAAAATGATAGTGACTACAATGAGCAGTTCTTC. Protein: CSVENDSDYNEQFF.

This sequence joins TRBV3-1 and TRBJ2-1, with 10 bases aligning to TRBD2. Germline V gives CDR1 LGHDT, CDR2 YNNKEL (reference sequence). This CDR3 has 15 residues. The trim removed 0 bases at V and 12 bases at J, leaving 8 bases unmatched. This CDR3 is CASSQDWASGGTQFF. CDR3 nucleotide sequence: TGTGCCAGCAGCCAAGATTGGGCTAGCGGGGGTACGCAGTTCTTC.

This clonotype was counted many times. A junction end diverges from the germline sequence, so it may reflect a read error. The chain joins TRBV12-3 or TRBV12-4 to TRBJ1-2; a possible D gene is TRBD1 (5 bases). This CDR3 spans 13 amino acids. In DNA form, the CDR3 reads TGCGCCAGCAGCTTTCGACAGAACTATGGCTACACCTTC. This codes for CASSFRQNYGYTF.

This clonotype was detected a few times. This chain links TRBV7-9 with TRBJ1-6; 8 bases map to TRBD1. Losses at the gene ends were 5 bases for V and 14 bases for J; bases not matched to a gene: 5. The CDR3 totals 12 residues. Germline CDR1 is SEHNR and CDR2 is FQNEAQ (reference sequence). The CDR3 coding sequence is TGTGCCAGCAGCCGGGGGACAGGCTCCCTCCACTTT. Amino acid sequence: CASSRGTGSLHF.

This clonotype was observed many times. The chain recombines TRBV10-3 with TRBJ1-3; unclear D gene. Germline CDR1 ENHRY, CDR2 SYGVKD. This CDR3 contains 14 residues. The germline V and J ends were trimmed by 7 bases and 0 bases, with 10 bases remaining between them. Here the CDR3 DNA reads TGTGCCATCAACGGGCCGAACTCTGGAAACACCATATATTTT. This codes for CAINGPNSGNTIYF.

The V and J genes are TRBV27 and TRBJ1-1, with D possibly being TRBD1 (6 bases). This CDR3 spans 14 amino acids. V was cut by 6 bases and J by 1 base, with 12 bases left in between. Germline V gives CDR1 MNHEY, CDR2 SMNVEV (reference sequence). The CDR3 here is CASSAGHTNTEAFF. CDR3 DNA sequence: TGTGCCAGCAGCGCGGGACACACGAACACTGAAGCTTTCTTT.

The chain combines TRBV28 with TRBJ2-7, with 7 bases aligning to TRBD1. The CDR3 length is 14 residues. V shed 6 bases and J 5 bases; nucleotides not matched to a gene: 10. The germline gives CDR1 MDHEN, CDR2 SYDVKM. The CDR3 protein is CASSRSDRPNEQYV. The DNA for the CDR3 is TGTGCCAGCAGCCGATCGGACAGGCCTAACGAGCAGTACGTC.

A few counts support this clonotype. The CDR3 region is CATSDNGGTGEGQPQHF. CDR3 nucleotides: TGTGCCACCAGTGACAACGGCGGGACAGGAGAGGGTCAGCCCCAGCATTTT. V and J are TRBV24-1 and TRBJ1-5, with 8 bases aligning to TRBD1. The germline V gene encodes CDR1 KGHDR and CDR2 SFDVKD. Trimming at V came to 4 bases and at J to 6 bases, leaving 13 bases not matched to a gene. This CDR3 spans 17 amino acids.

This clonotype showed up just a few times. This chain uses TRBV5-1 with TRBJ2-3, with 10 bases fitting TRBD2. Germline CDR1 and CDR2: SGHRS and YFSETQ. V lost 4 bases, J lost 6 bases, and 8 bases stayed unmatched. The CDR3 length is 15 residues. The CDR3 nucleotides read TGCGCCAGCAGCGAGTCTAGCGGGGGCTCTGATACGCAGTATTTT. Amino acid sequence: CASSESSGGSDTQYF.

The V and J genes are TRBV20-1 and TRBJ2-1; tentatively, D is TRBD1 (5 bases). The CDR3 sequence is 12 residues long. Germline CDR1 reads DFQATT; CDR2 reads SNEGSKA (reference sequence). Deletions cut 7 bases from V and 8 bases from J, with 15 bases between. CDR3 nucleotides: TGCAGTGTCCCCCGGCCCAGGGATGAGCAGTTCTTC. Its translation: CSVPRPRDEQFF.

The genes are TRBV4-1 and TRBJ1-1; no clear D. The CDR3 consists of 14 residues. From germline, CDR1 is MGHRA and CDR2 YSYEKL. V was shortened by 3 bases and J by 0 bases, with 8 bases between the two germline ends. The CDR3 region is CASSHPFMNTEAFF. CDR3 in DNA: TGCGCCAGCAGCCACCCTTTCATGAACACTGAAGCTTTCTTT.

The chain employs TRBV9 and TRBJ2-7; D is unclear. The CDR3 has 14 amino acids. CDR1 is SGDLS, CDR2 YYNGEE, per germline. V lost 2 bases to trimming and J lost 1 base, with 10 bases between them. CDR3 DNA sequence: TGTGCCAGCAGCGTCCTCTGGGCGTCCTACGAGCAGTACTTC. Translation: CASSVLWASYEQYF.

The sample holds a few counts of this clonotype. CDR3 in DNA: TGTGCCAGTAGTCCGCTGCGGAATGAGCAGTTCTTC. This codes for CASSPLRNEQFF. V and J are TRBV19 and TRBJ2-1; no clear D gene. V lost 5 bases, J lost 7 bases, and 9 bases lay in between. CDR3 length: 12 amino acids. The germline gives CDR1 LNHDA, CDR2 SQIVND (reference sequence).

Here the CDR3 DNA reads TGTGCCAGCAGCCCCGGACTCAACCGGGGCGAGACCCAGTACTTC. Its translation: CASSPGLNRGETQYF. The chain carries TRBV7-3 and TRBJ2-5, with D possibly being TRBD1 or TRBD2 (5 bases each). The CDR3 has 15 residues. V was clipped by 5 bases and J by 5 bases, with 18 bases between them. Germline V gene lookup returns CDR1 SGHTA and CDR2 FQGTGA.

V usage is TRBV7-6 and J usage is TRBJ2-3, with 9 bases matching TRBD2. This CDR3 region has 17 residues. Germline loops: CDR1 SGHVS, CDR2 FNYEAQ. With V trimmed by 8 bases and J by 0 bases, 12 bases remained unmatched. CDR3 region: CASGPEPSGTSTDTQYF. The CDR3, as DNA: TGTGCCAGCGGCCCTGAACCTAGCGGGACTAGCACAGATACGCAGTATTTT.

The chain couples TRBV5-1 to TRBJ2-3, with 9 bases that match TRBD1. The CDR3 contains 16 residues. Germline V gene lookup returns CDR1 SGHRS and CDR2 YFSETQ. V gave up 0 bases and J gave up 4 bases; unmatched junction bases: 6. The CDR3 here is CASSLGDRGEADTQYF. The DNA of the CDR3 is TGCGCCAGCAGCTTGGGAGACAGGGGGGAAGCAGATACGCAGTATTTT.